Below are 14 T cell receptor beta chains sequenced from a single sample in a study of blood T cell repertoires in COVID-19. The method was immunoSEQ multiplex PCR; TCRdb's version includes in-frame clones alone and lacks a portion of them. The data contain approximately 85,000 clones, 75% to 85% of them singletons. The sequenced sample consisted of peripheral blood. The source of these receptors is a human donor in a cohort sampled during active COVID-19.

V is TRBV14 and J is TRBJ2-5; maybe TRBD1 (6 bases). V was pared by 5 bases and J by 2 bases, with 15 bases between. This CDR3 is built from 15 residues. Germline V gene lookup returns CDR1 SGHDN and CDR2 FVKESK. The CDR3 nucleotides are TGTGCCAGCAGCACGCTGACAGGTCTGCAAGAGACCCAGTACTTC. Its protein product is CASSTLTGLQETQYF. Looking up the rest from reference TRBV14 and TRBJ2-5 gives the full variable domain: EAGVTQFPSHSVIEKGQTVTLRCDPISGHDNLYWYRRVMGKEIKFLLHFVKESKQDESGMPNNRFLAERTGGTYSTLKVQPAELEDSGVYFCASSTLTGLQETQYFGPGTRLLVL.

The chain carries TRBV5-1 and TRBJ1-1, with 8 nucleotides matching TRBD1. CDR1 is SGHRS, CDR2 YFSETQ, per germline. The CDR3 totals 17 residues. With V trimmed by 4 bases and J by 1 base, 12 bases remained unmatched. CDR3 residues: CASSPHFGQGGNTEAFF. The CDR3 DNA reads TGCGCCAGCAGCCCCCACTTCGGACAGGGCGGGAACACTGAAGCTTTCTTT.

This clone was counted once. As DNA, the CDR3 is TGTGCCAGCAGTTCCCCATCGTACCTCGACAGGGGCTATGGCTACACCTTC. This codes for CASSSPSYLDRGYGYTF. J is TRBJ1-2 and V is TRBV28; 8 bases are a match to TRBD1. Germline CDR1 and CDR2: MDHEN and SYDVKM. V trimming: 4 bases; J trimming: 4 bases; junction bases outside the gene matches: 14. This CDR3 region has 17 residues.

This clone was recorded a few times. The CDR3 loop is CASSHGLPGGVGEKLFF. The CDR3 DNA is TGCGCCAGCAGTCACGGCCTCCCAGGGGGAGTTGGAGAAAAACTGTTTTTT. The gene calls are TRBV23-1 and TRBJ1-4; 7 positions agree with TRBD1. TRBV23-1 is filed as an ORF, its function uncertain. The CDR3 contains 17 residues. V shed 3 bases, J shed 8 bases, and the junction held 15 bases outside the gene matches.

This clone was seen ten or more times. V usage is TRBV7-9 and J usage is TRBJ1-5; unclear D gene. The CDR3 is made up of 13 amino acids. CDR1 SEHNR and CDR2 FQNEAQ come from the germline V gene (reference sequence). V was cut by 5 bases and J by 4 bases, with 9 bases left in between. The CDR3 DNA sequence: TGTGCCAGCAGCGCGGCCGGAAATCAGCCCCAGCATTTT. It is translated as CASSAAGNQPQHF.

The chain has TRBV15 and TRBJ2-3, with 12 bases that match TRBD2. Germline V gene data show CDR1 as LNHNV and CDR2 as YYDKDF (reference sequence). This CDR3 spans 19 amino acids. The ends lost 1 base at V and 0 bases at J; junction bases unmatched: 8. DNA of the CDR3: TGTGCCACCAGCAGAGTTGAGGGGCTAGCGGGGGGGAGCACAGATACGCAGTATTTT. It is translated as CATSRVEGLAGGSTDTQYF. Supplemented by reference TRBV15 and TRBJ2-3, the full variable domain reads DAMVIQNPRYQVTQFGKPVTLSCSQTLNHNVMYWYQQKSSQAPKLLFHYYDKDFNNEADTPDNFQSRRPNTSFCFLDIRSPGLGDTAMYLCATSRVEGLAGGSTDTQYFGPGTRLTVL.

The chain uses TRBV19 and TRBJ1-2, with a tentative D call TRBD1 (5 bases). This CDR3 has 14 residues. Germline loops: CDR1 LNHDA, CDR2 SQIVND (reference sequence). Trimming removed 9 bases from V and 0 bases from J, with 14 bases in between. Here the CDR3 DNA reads TGTGCCAGCTCTAGGACAAGCCCTAACTATGGCTACACCTTC. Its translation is CASSRTSPNYGYTF.

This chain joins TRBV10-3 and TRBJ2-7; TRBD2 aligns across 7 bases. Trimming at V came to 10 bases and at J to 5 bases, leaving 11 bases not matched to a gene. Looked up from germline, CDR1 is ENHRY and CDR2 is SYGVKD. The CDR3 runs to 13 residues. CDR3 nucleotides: TGTGCCACGGCGGCGGGGGTAGAAAACGAGCAGTACTTC. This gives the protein CATAAGVENEQYF.

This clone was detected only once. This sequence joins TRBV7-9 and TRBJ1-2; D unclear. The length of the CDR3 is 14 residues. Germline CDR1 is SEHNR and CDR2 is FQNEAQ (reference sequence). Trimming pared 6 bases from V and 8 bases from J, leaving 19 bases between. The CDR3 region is CASSPEVVTSGYTF. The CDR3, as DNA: TGTGCCAGCAGTCCCGAGGTGGTTACGAGCGGCTACACCTTC.

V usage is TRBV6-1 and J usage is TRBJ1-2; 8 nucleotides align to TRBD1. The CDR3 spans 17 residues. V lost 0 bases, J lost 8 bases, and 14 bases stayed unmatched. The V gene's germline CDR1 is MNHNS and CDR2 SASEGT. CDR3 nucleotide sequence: TGTGCCAGCAGTGAAGCGCGGCAGGGGGCACGCTCTGGGGGCTACACCTTC. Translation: CASSEARQGARSGGYTF.

CDR3 DNA sequence: TGTGCCAGCTCACCCGGGACAGACTCCTACGAGCAGTACTTC. Protein product: CASSPGTDSYEQYF. The genes are TRBV18 and TRBJ2-7, with 7 positions matching TRBD1. The CDR3 has 14 amino acids. Germline loops: CDR1 KGHSH, CDR2 LQKENI. V shed 3 bases and J 0 bases; nucleotides not matched to a gene: 2.

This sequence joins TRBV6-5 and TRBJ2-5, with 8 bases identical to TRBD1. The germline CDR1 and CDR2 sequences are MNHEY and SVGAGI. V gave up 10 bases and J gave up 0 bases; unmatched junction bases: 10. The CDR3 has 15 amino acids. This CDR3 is CATTLWTGYQETQYF. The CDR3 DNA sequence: TGTGCCACCACCCTCTGGACAGGGTACCAAGAGACCCAGTACTTC.

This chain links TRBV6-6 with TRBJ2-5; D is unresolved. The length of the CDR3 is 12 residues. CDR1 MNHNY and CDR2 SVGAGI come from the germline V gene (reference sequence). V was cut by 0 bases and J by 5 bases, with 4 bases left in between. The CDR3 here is CASSYSRETQYF. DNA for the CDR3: TGTGCCAGCAGTTACTCGAGGGAGACCCAGTACTTC.

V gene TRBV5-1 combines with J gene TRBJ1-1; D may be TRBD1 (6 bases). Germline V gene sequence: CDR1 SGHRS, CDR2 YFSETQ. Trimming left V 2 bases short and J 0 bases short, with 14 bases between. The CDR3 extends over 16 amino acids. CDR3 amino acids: CASSLTGTHMNTEAFF. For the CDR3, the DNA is TGCGCCAGCAGCTTAACCGGGACACACATGAACACTGAAGCTTTCTTT.